The rows below give T cell receptor beta chains drawn from one sample of a study of shared clonotypes between healthy human individuals. The repertoire was sequenced with immunoSEQ multiplex PCR; TCRdb's copy has only in-frame clones and lacks some. The sample shows about 2.3 million clones, about 90% of them seen only once. The material sequenced was naive CD4+ T cells from PBMCs. The receptors stem from a man younger than 35 in good health. Some clones in this sample may be carry-over from other donors' samples. Both conserved end residues are part of each CDR3. D genes are given only for firm matches. Some rows mark clone size as missing; the rest say once, few, many or name a class of expanded clone.

TRBJ1-3 | . | . | TRBV7-9 | TGTGCCAGCACCTTCACGACCGGGGGTGGAAACACCATATATTTT | CASTFTTGGGNTIYF
TRBJ1-2 | . | TRBD1 | TRBV7-9 | TGTGCCAGCAGCTTAGCAGGGGGCGTTAACTATGGCTACACCTTC | CASSLAGGVNYGYTF
TRBJ2-7 | . | TRBD2 | TRBV7-2 | TGTGCCAGCAGCCCTAGACTAGCGGGAGTGATATACGAGCAGTACTTC | CASSPRLAGVIYEQYF
TRBJ2-7 | . | . | TRBV5-1 | TGCGCCAGCAGCTTGGTGGCGGATTACGAGCAGTACTTC | CASSLVADYEQYF
TRBJ1-5 | . | . | TRBV2 | TGTGCCAGCGGGGCAGGGAGCAATCAGCCCCAGCATTTT | CASGAGSNQPQHF
TRBJ2-7 | . | TRBD2 | TRBV7-8 | TGTGCCAGCAGCCGACTAGCGGGAGCGTACGAGCAGTACTTC | CASSRLAGAYEQYF
TRBJ2-2 | . | . | TRBV2 | TGTGCCAGCAAGCCAGGGGCGCGGGGCACCGGGGAGCTGTTTTTT | CASKPGARGTGELFF
TRBJ1-1 | . | TRBD1 | TRBV7-9 | TGTGCCAGCAGCGGTCCCGGGACAGACGTTTTTGTTGGCACTGAAGCTTTCTTT | CASSGPGTDVFVGTEAFF
TRBJ2-2 | . | . | TRBV28 | TGTGCCAGCAGTTGGGGTTCAGCGAACACCGGGGAGCTGTTTTTT | CASSWGSANTGELFF
TRBJ2-5 | once | . | TRBV2 | TGTGCCAGCAACGACCCAAGCCCTCAAGAGACCCAGTACTTC | CASNDPSPQETQYF
TRBJ2-2 | once | TRBD2 | TRBV4-1 | TGCGCCAGCAGCCAAGAGGGACTACCCGCCGGGGAGCTGTTTTTT | CASSQEGLPAGELFF
TRBJ2-3 | . | . | TRBV5-1 | TGCGCCAGCAGCCCCCGGGAGATAGAAGATACGCAGTATTTT | CASSPREIEDTQYF
TRBJ1-1 | . | . | TRBV29-1 | TGCAGCGTTGAGGTAGGACCCCCCCTAGGTACGAACACTGAAGCTTTCTTT | CSVEVGPPLGTNTEAFF